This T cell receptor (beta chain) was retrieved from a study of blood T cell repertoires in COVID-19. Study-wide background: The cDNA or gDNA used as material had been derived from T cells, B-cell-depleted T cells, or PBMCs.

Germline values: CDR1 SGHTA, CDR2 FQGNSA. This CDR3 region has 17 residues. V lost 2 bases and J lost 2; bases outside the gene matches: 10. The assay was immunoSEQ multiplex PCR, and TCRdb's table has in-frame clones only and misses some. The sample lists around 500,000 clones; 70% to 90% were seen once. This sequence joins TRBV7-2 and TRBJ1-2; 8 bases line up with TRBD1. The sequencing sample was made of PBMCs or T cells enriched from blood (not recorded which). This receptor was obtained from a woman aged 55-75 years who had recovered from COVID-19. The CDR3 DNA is TGTGCCAGCAGCTTAACTACGGGGAACAGGGGGAACTATGGCTACACCTTC. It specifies CASSLTTGNRGNYGYTF.